These 27 T cell receptor beta chains came from one sample sequenced in a study of long-term antiretroviral therapy in people with HIV. The immunoSEQ assay was v3.0, run at survey level. Some clones are missing from TCRdb's copy, which holds only in-frame ones; the method was immunoSEQ multiplex PCR. The sample includes tens of thousands of clones, roughly 82% of them seen just once. This specimen consisted of unsorted PBMCs, obtained 0.3 years after starting antiretroviral therapy. The source of these receptors is a man between 18 and 29 years old with HIV.

This clone counts as large. This rearrangement joins TRBV4-3 to TRBJ2-3, with no clear D. V lost 0 bases, J lost 3 bases, and 10 bases lay in between. Looked up from germline, CDR1 is LGHNA and CDR2 is YSLEER. The CDR3 length is 15 residues. CDR3 sequence reads: CASSQDMVGTDTQYF. The DNA for the CDR3 is TGCGCCAGCAGCCAAGACATGGTAGGGACAGATACGCAGTATTTT.

This clone was counted a few times. The chain combines TRBV9 with TRBJ2-2; 10 bases align to TRBD2. The V gene end was trimmed by 7 bases and the J gene end by 1 base; junction bases not matched to a gene: 10. Per the germline V gene, CDR1 is SGDLS and CDR2 is YYNGEE. This CDR3 has 17 residues. The CDR3 sequence is CASGTSLAGGNTGELFF. The DNA for the CDR3 is TGTGCCAGCGGAACAAGCTTAGCGGGGGGGAACACCGGGGAGCTGTTTTTT.

The chain links TRBV9 to TRBJ1-5; no clear D. In germline, CDR1 is SGDLS, CDR2 YYNGEE. The CDR3 is made up of 14 amino acids. V was clipped by 0 bases and J by 3 bases, with 7 bases between them. CDR3 DNA sequence: TGTGCCAGCAGCGTAGGAGGGTCCAATCAGCCCCAGCATTTT. Translation: CASSVGGSNQPQHF.

This chain links TRBV20-1 with TRBJ1-2; unclear D gene. This CDR3 region has 11 residues. V lost 6 bases to trimming and J lost 4 bases, with 9 bases between them. Germline lookup yields CDR1 DFQATT and CDR2 SNEGSKA (reference sequence). CDR3 region: CSARTVYGYTF. CDR3 coding DNA: TGCAGTGCAAGGACTGTCTATGGCTACACCTTC.

The gene calls are TRBV5-6 and TRBJ1-6; D unclear. CDR1 and CDR2 (germline): SGHDT, YYEEEE. Trimming took off 1 base at V and 7 bases at J, with 12 bases between the two ends. The CDR3 contains 15 residues. The CDR3 sequence: CASSLIGSENSPLHF. The CDR3 DNA is TGTGCCAGCAGCTTGATAGGGAGCGAGAATTCACCCCTCCACTTT.

In this sample, this clone turned up once. The chain recombines TRBV7-2 with TRBJ2-7, with 13 bases aligning to TRBD2. Trimming removed 2 bases from V and 4 bases from J; junction bases left unmatched: 11. This CDR3 comprises 18 residues. Germline V CDR1 and CDR2: SGHTA, FQGNSA. The CDR3 DNA reads as TGTGCCAGCAGCTTAACCCCCGGACTAGCGGGAGAATGGTACGAGCAGTACTTC. This sequence encodes CASSLTPGLAGEWYEQYF.

The chain carries TRBV9 and TRBJ2-3, with a tentative D call TRBD2 (6 bases). Germline lookup yields CDR1 SGDLS and CDR2 YYNGEE. Trimming left V 3 bases short and J 7 bases short, with 18 bases between. This CDR3 has 15 residues. The CDR3 reads CASSASTRIPHTQYF. CDR3 sequence (DNA): TGTGCCAGCAGCGCTTCGACTAGAATCCCTCATACGCAGTATTTT.

This rearrangement joins TRBV18 to TRBJ1-5; no firm D call. V lost 6 bases to trimming and J lost 0 bases, with 9 bases between them. Germline lookup yields CDR1 KGHSH and CDR2 LQKENI. The CDR3 spans 14 residues. The CDR3 DNA reads TGTGCCAGCTCCCTCGATTATAGCAATCAGCCCCAGCATTTT. Translating it yields CASSLDYSNQPQHF.

The rearrangement joins TRBV6-5 to TRBJ1-1; unclear D gene. The V gene lost 2 bases and the J gene lost 1 base, with 5 bases spanning the gap. This CDR3 has 13 amino acids. The germline V gene has CDR1 MNHEY and CDR2 SVGAGI. CDR3 in DNA: TGTGCCAGCAGTTACGGTGGGAACACTGAAGCTTTCTTT. Its protein is CASSYGGNTEAFF.

The rearrangement uses TRBV2 and TRBJ2-7; D remains unclear. The CDR3 extends over 14 amino acids. Germline V gene lookup returns CDR1 SNHLY and CDR2 FYNNEI. V was cut by 1 base and J by 3 bases, with 10 bases left in between. CDR3 residues: CASSEGVVGYEQYF. CDR3 bases: TGTGCCAGCAGTGAAGGGGTGGTGGGCTACGAGCAGTACTTC.

This clone occurred a few times. This chain links TRBV7-9 with TRBJ2-7; perhaps D is TRBD1 or TRBD2 (5 bases each). The germline gives CDR1 SEHNR, CDR2 FQNEAQ (reference sequence). The CDR3 length is 14 residues. V lost 5 bases and J 5 bases, leaving 16 bases between the germline ends. This chain's CDR3 is CASSDGGGGDEQYF. The CDR3 region has the DNA TGTGCCAGCAGCGATGGGGGTGGGGGTGACGAGCAGTACTTC.

The rearrangement links TRBV7-9 to TRBJ2-2; TRBD2 matches 10 bases. The CDR3 totals 15 residues. In germline, CDR1 is SEHNR, CDR2 FQNEAQ (reference sequence). Unmatched junction bases numbered 5, after V lost 6 bases and J lost 4 bases. This chain's CDR3 is CASRKREGPTGELFF. CDR3 in DNA: TGTGCCAGCAGGAAGCGGGAGGGCCCCACCGGGGAGCTGTTTTTT.

This clone was seen a handful of times. V usage is TRBV5-1 and J usage is TRBJ2-7; no reliable D call. There are 15 residues in the CDR3. Germline V gene lookup returns CDR1 SGHRS and CDR2 YFSETQ. The V and J ends lost 4 bases and 3 bases respectively, with 17 bases between them. The chain's CDR3 is CASSQTGSFLYEQYF. For the CDR3, the DNA is TGCGCCAGCAGCCAAACCGGATCCTTCCTCTACGAGCAGTACTTC.

In its sample, this clone was seen once. This rearrangement joins TRBV6-1 to TRBJ2-7; TRBD1 matches at 7 bases. Germline CDR1 reads MNHNS; CDR2 reads SASEGT. J was trimmed by 7 bases and V by 2 bases; bases with no gene match: 8. The CDR3 spans 14 residues. The CDR3 sequence is CASSERSGGEEQYF. CDR3 in DNA: TGTGCCAGCAGTGAACGGTCAGGGGGTGAGGAGCAGTACTTC.

The V call is TRBV6-1, the J call TRBJ2-5; TRBD2 matches at 10 bases. Germline V CDR1 and CDR2: MNHNS, SASEGT. V trimming: 6 bases; J trimming: 7 bases; junction bases outside the gene matches: 5. The CDR3 has 13 amino acids. CDR3 amino acids: CASSLSGGPTQYF. CDR3 coding DNA: TGTGCCAGCAGCCTTAGCGGGGGGCCGACCCAGTACTTC.

This clone is judged medium-sized. The CDR3 bases are TGTGCCAGCAGCGTAGTTCAGGGCGGCACCGGGGAGCTGTTTTTT. As protein: CASSVVQGGTGELFF. This rearrangement joins TRBV9 to TRBJ2-2; D perhaps matches TRBD1 (5 bases). The germline V gene has CDR1 SGDLS and CDR2 YYNGEE. V dropped 0 bases and J dropped 4 bases, with 10 bases sitting between them. This CDR3 is built from 15 residues.

The V call is TRBV30, the J call TRBJ2-3; 13 bases are shared with TRBD2. Germline V gene sequence: CDR1 GTSNPN, CDR2 SVGIG (reference sequence). The CDR3 length is 17 residues. Trimming cost V 2 bases and J 1 base; bases outside gene matches: 6. The CDR3 region has the DNA TGTGCCTGGAGTCCCGGACTAGCGGGAGTTCGCACAGATACGCAGTATTTT. Amino acids: CAWSPGLAGVRTDTQYF.

The chain joins TRBV18 to TRBJ2-4; a weak D match, TRBD2 (5 bases). This CDR3 region has 16 residues. Germline V gene lookup returns CDR1 KGHSH and CDR2 LQKENI. Between the trimmed V and J ends, which lost 4 bases and 0 bases, there was a span of 13 bases. The CDR3, as DNA: TGTGCCAGCTCACGAGGGTTAAATCTAGCCAAAAACATTCAGTACTTC. Residues: CASSRGLNLAKNIQYF.

Only a few counts were recorded for this clone. This sequence joins TRBV7-9 and TRBJ1-2, with D perhaps matching TRBD1 (5 bases). Germline-derived CDR1 and CDR2 are SEHNR and FQNEAQ (reference sequence). V gave up 0 bases and J gave up 2 bases, with 13 bases separating them. There are 16 residues in the CDR3. The CDR3 region has the DNA TGTGCCAGCAGCTTAGCGGGAGGGGTCTACAACTATGGCTACACCTTC. This sequence encodes CASSLAGGVYNYGYTF.

The CDR3 sequence: CASSAAGDTDTQYF. As DNA, the CDR3 is TGTGCCAGCAGTGCTGCAGGGGACACAGATACGCAGTATTTT. The chain employs TRBV6-4 and TRBJ2-3; the D gene is possibly TRBD1 (6 bases). V lost 4 bases to trimming and J lost 2 bases, with 10 bases between them. Germline V lookup: CDR1 MRHNA, CDR2 SNTAGT. The CDR3 totals 14 residues.

The chain combines TRBV7-6 with TRBJ2-7, with D maybe TRBD2 (6 bases). This CDR3 spans 15 amino acids. Germline CDR1 reads SGHVS; CDR2 reads FNYEAQ. Trimming cost V 3 bases and J 0 bases, with 12 bases left between them. CDR3 region: CASSFLVGGSYEQYF. The DNA for the CDR3 is TGTGCCAGCAGCTTTCTGGTGGGGGGCTCCTACGAGCAGTACTTC.

J is TRBJ1-1 and V is TRBV7-8; D possibly corresponds to TRBD1 (5 bases). Germline V CDR1 and CDR2: SGHVS, FQNEAQ. V lost 5 bases and J 0 bases, leaving 10 bases between the germline ends. CDR3 size: 14 residues. CDR3 region: CASSPHRMNTEAFF. The CDR3 nucleotides read TGTGCCAGCAGCCCCCACAGGATGAACACTGAAGCTTTCTTT. The full variable domain, completed using reference TRBV7-8 and TRBJ1-1, is GAGVSQSPRYKVAKRGQDVALRCDPISGHVSLFWYQQALGQGPEFLTYFQNEAQLDKSGLPSDRFFAERPEGSVSTLKIQRTQQEDSAVYLCASSPHRMNTEAFFGQGTRLTVV.

This clone was observed a few times. The rearrangement uses TRBV19 and TRBJ2-7; 9 bases match TRBD1. Trimming cost V 5 bases and J 2 bases; bases outside gene matches: 4. CDR1 and CDR2 (germline): LNHDA, SQIVND (reference sequence). The CDR3 runs 14 residues. The CDR3 sequence: CASSPRQGAYEQYF. Here the CDR3 DNA reads TGTGCCAGTAGTCCAAGACAGGGGGCCTACGAGCAGTACTTC. The complete variable domain, with remaining parts taken from reference TRBV19 and TRBJ2-7, reads DGGITQSPKYLFRKEGQNVTLSCEQNLNHDAMYWYRQDPGQGLRLIYYSQIVNDFQKGDIAEGYSVSREKKESFPLTVTSAQKNPTAFYLCASSPRQGAYEQYFGPGTRLTVT.

The V gene is TRBV27, the J gene TRBJ1-2; D may be TRBD1 (6 bases). CDR3 length equals 17 residues. Germline lookup yields CDR1 MNHEY and CDR2 SMNVEV (reference sequence). Deletions cut 5 bases from V and 4 bases from J, with 23 bases between. Here the CDR3 DNA reads TGTGCCAGCAGTATAAAATACTTCATCAGGGGCCCCTATGGCTACACCTTC. Translated, it gives CASSIKYFIRGPYGYTF.

The chain joins TRBV29-1 to TRBJ1-2; the match to TRBD1 covers 7 bases. V trimming: 1 base; J trimming: 2 bases; junction bases outside the gene matches: 7. From germline, CDR1 is SQVTM and CDR2 ANQGSEA. The CDR3 extends over 15 amino acids. The CDR3 DNA reads TGCAGCGTTGAAGTGCCCAGGGGGGTCAACTATGGCTACACCTTC. Encoded protein: CSVEVPRGVNYGYTF.

The chain employs TRBV7-8 and TRBJ2-5; the match to TRBD2 covers 13 bases. The J call may not be correct, given that the DNA end is closer to TRBJ2-7. This CDR3 region has 16 residues. Germline V gives CDR1 SGHVS, CDR2 FQNEAQ. The CDR3: CASSLRTSGGLSEQYF. The CDR3 nucleotides are TGTGCCAGCAGCTTAAGGACTAGCGGGGGATTGTCCGAGCAGTACTTC.

The genes are TRBV19 and TRBJ2-1; 9 bases are shared with TRBD2. This CDR3 spans 15 amino acids. V was clipped by 8 bases and J by 0 bases; unmatched bases: 5. Germline V gene data show CDR1 as LNHDA and CDR2 as SQIVND (reference sequence). This CDR3 is CASLATSGSYNEQFF. The CDR3 region has the DNA TGTGCCAGTCTCGCGACTAGCGGCTCCTACAATGAGCAGTTCTTC.